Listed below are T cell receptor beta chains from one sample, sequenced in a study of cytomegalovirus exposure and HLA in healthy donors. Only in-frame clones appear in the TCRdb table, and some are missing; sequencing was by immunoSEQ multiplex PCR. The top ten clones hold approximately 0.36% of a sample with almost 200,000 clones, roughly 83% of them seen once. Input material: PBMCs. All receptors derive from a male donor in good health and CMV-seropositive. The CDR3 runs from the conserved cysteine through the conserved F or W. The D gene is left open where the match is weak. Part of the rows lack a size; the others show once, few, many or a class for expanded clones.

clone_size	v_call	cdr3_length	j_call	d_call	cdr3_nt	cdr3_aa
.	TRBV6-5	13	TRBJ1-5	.	TGTGCCAGCGGCTCGAGGGAGGATCAGCCCCAGCATTTT	CASGSREDQPQHF
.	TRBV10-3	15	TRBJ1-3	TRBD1	TGTGCCATCAGGGTGACAGGGGATCCTGGAAACACCATATATTTT	CAIRVTGDPGNTIYF
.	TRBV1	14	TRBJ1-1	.	TGCACCAGTAGACCACAGGGGCCGAACACTGAAGCTTTCTTT	CTSRPQGPNTEAFF
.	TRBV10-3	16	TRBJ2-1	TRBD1	TGTGCCATCAGTGAGCCCGGGACAGGGGGTGGCTATGAGCAGTTCTTC	CAISEPGTGGGYEQFF
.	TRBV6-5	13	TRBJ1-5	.	TGTGCCAGCAGGAGTCAGGGTAATCAGCCCCAGCATTTT	CASRSQGNQPQHF
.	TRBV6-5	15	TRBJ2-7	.	TGTGCCAGCAGCCGACCTGGGGGGTCTGTCTACGAGCAGTACTTC	CASSRPGGSVYEQYF
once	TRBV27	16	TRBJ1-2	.	TGTGCCAGCAGTTTGTACGCAGGGCCCACTAACTATGGCTACACCTTC	CASSLYAGPTNYGYTF
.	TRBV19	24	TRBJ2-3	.	TGTGCCAGTAGTATAGGTGGGGCTTGGGGGCGGTTCTTTCACTTCATAGCTAGCACAGATACGCAGTATTTT	CASSIGGAWGRFFHFIASTDTQYF
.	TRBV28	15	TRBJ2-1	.	TGTGCCAGCAGTTTCGGGACACATGAGAGCAATGAGCAGTTCTTC	CASSFGTHESNEQFF
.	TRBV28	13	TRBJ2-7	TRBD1	TGTGCCAGCAGGACAGGGGTAAGCCACGAGCAGTACTTC	CASRTGVSHEQYF
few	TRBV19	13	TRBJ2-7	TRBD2	TGTGCCAGTACCGGGGGGAGCTCCTACGAGCAGTACTTC	CASTGGSSYEQYF
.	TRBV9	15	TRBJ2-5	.	TGTGCCAGCAGCGTAGGAGGGGGGGAAGGGGTGACCCAGTACTTC	CASSVGGGEGVTQYF
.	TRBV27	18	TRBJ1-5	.	TGTGCCAGCAGTTTATCCCCATCGACAGCATATAGCAATCAGCCCCAGCATTTT	CASSLSPSTAYSNQPQHF
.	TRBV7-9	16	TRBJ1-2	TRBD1	TGTGCCAGCAGCTTAGTAAGGGACAGGGTCGGCTATGGCTACACCTTC	CASSLVRDRVGYGYTF
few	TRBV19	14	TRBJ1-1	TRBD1	TGTGCCAGTAGTATGACAGGGGCCGTCACTGAAGCTTTCTTT	CASSMTGAVTEAFF